This T cell receptor (beta chain) derives from a study of blood T cells in healthy people across ages. Overall study results and limits: The study lacked donor CMV status, which possibly confounded expanded clonotype changes.

Primed by a sample-barcoded 5' primer and a J-beta primer mix, a second PCR proceeded for 7 to 11 cycles. Unique molecular identifiers of 12 random nucleotides labeled each cDNA. Any given sample supplied a minimum of 3 million CDR3-containing paired-end reads. A single record per CDR3 protein comes from TCRdb applying MiXCR to the 5' RACE reads. The sample lists some 1.5 million distinct CDR3 sequences; roughly 43% were seen once. CDR3 length: 15 amino acids. Trimming at V came to 5 bases and at J to 7 bases, leaving 11 bases not matched to a gene. Per the germline V gene, CDR1 is MNHEY and CDR2 is SVGAGI. This clonotype was recorded a few times. The antigen remains undetermined.

The sequenced sample was blood. This chain links TRBV6-5 with TRBJ1-5; 7 bases are shared with TRBD1. This TCR came from a woman aged 18-30 years in good health. CDR3: CASSPRDSPGQPQHF. CDR3 nucleotide sequence: TGTGCCAGCAGTCCCCGGGACAGCCCAGGGCAGCCCCAGCATTTT.